Following are 22 T cell receptor beta chains from one sample sequenced in a study of tumor-infiltrating lymphocytes in primary liver carcinoma. Starting material of 500 to 600 ng total RNA yielded TCR beta cDNA via a constant-region primer. Employing slightly modified ARM-PCR, three nested multiplex PCR rounds were run, and these gave rise to the TCR beta libraries. A C-beta reverse primer was combined with TRBV1-TRBV30 forward primers in the first two PCR rounds, and each round had 10 cycles. TCRdb used MiXCR to reprocess the multiplex PCR reads, holding one entry per CDR3 protein. This table holds fewer than 400,000 distinct CDR3 sequences, roughly 60% found once. Germline DNA was also extracted, with blood RNA taken from unsorted whole blood. Sequenced input: peripheral blood. The source of these receptors is a woman in her thirties with primary liver carcinoma and hepatitis B virus infection.

This clonotype was seen ten or more times. This chain connects TRBV29-1 to TRBJ2-3; perhaps TRBD2 as D (5 bases). Germline V gene lookup returns CDR1 SQVTM and CDR2 ANQGSEA. The V end lost 4 bases, the J end lost 2 bases, and 22 bases lay between the germline ends. The CDR3 is 17 amino acids. CDR3 amino acids: CSVAVFWSGGLTDTQYF. Here the CDR3 DNA reads TGCAGCGTTGCGGTCTTCTGGAGTGGAGGTCTCACAGATACGCAGTATTTT.

This clonotype has just a few counts. This sequence may be a read error, since a much larger clone differs from it by one base. The rearrangement links TRBV11-2 to TRBJ2-7; D perhaps matches TRBD1 (5 bases). Germline V lookup: CDR1 SGHAT, CDR2 FQNNGV. The CDR3 is made up of 14 amino acids. This CDR3 is CASSSNRNSCEQYF. The DNA of the CDR3 is TGTGCCAGCAGCTCTAACAGGAACTCCTGCGAGCAGTACTTC. The full variable domain, rest sourced from reference TRBV11-2 and TRBJ2-7, is EAGVAQSPRYKIIEKRQSVAFWCNPISGHATLYWYQQILGQGPKLLIQFQNNGVVDDSQLPKDRFSAERLKGVDSTLKIQPAKLEDSAVYLCASSSNRNSCEQYFGPGTRLTVT.

The chain links TRBV29-1 to TRBJ2-6; D perhaps matches TRBD1 (5 bases). This CDR3 has 15 amino acids. With 0 bases removed from V and 14 bases from J, the gap between germline ends came to 20 bases. Germline V lookup: CDR1 SQVTM, CDR2 ANQGSEA. The CDR3 spells CSVEDNNSGASFLTF. The CDR3 bases are TGCAGCGTTGAAGATAACAACTCTGGGGCCAGCTTCCTGACTTTC.

Notes on this clonotype: A much larger clone sits a single nucleotide away, making a read error possible. The V and J genes are TRBV6-6 and TRBJ2-3; 9 bases map to TRBD2. The ends lost 9 bases at V and 4 bases at J; junction bases unmatched: 8. Germline assignment: CDR1 MNHNY and CDR2 SVGAGI (reference sequence). The CDR3 extends over 14 amino acids. CDR3 loop: CASLSSGSADTQYF. The CDR3 region has the DNA TGTGCCAGTCTAAGTAGCGGGAGCGCAGATACGCAGTATTTT.

The CDR3 region has the DNA TGTGCCAGCAGCTTAGTGGCTAGCGGGAGTGCCGATGAGCAGTTCTTC. Translated, it gives CASSLVASGSADEQFF. J is TRBJ2-1 and V is TRBV13, with 10 bases identical to TRBD2. J gave up 8 bases and V 1 base, and 8 bases lay outside the gene matches. The germline V gene has CDR1 PRHDT and CDR2 FYEKMQ (reference sequence). CDR3 length equals 16 residues.

The rearrangement uses TRBV6-6 and TRBJ1-1; 7 bases match TRBD1. Germline CDR1 MNHNY, CDR2 SVGAGI (reference sequence). This CDR3 has 14 residues. The J segment lost 1 base and the V segment lost 8 bases, leaving 7 bases of the junction unmatched. CDR3 in amino acids: CASSGDSENTEAFF. The CDR3 DNA sequence: TGTGCCAGCTCCGGGGACAGTGAGAACACTGAAGCTTTCTTT.

This clonotype was picked up one time. The junction does not match germline at one end; this may be a read error. The chain recombines TRBV14 with TRBJ1-1; unclear D gene. The germline V gene encodes CDR1 SGHDN and CDR2 FVKESK. The CDR3 is 14 amino acids. The CDR3 DNA sequence: TGTGCCAGCAGCCTGACGGGCATGAACACTGAAACTTTCTTT. Encoded protein: CASSLTGMNTETFF.

The chain couples TRBV6-2 or TRBV6-3 to TRBJ2-5; weak D call: TRBD2 (6 bases). The length of the CDR3 is 16 residues. Trimming left V 5 bases short and J 3 bases short, with 19 bases between. The germline gives CDR1 MNHEY, CDR2 SVGEGT. The CDR3 nucleotides are TGTGCCAGCAGTCAATCGACGGCAGCGGGCGAAGAGACCCAGTACTTC. Its translation is CASSQSTAAGEETQYF.

The chain couples TRBV28 to TRBJ1-1; unclear D gene. Germline CDR1 reads MDHEN; CDR2 reads SYDVKM. The CDR3 sequence is 16 residues long. The V end was cut by 5 bases, the J end by 1 base, with 17 bases between. CDR3 nucleotide sequence: TGTGCCAGCAGTCTAGGCGTGGCAGGATGGAACACTGAAGCTTTCTTT. Protein sequence: CASSLGVAGWNTEAFF.

This clonotype came up many times. V and J are TRBV11-2 and TRBJ2-3; D not resolved. Germline lookup yields CDR1 SGHAT and CDR2 FQNNGV. Trimming shortened V by 0 bases and J by 2 bases, and 6 bases separated the two germline ends. CDR3 length: 14 amino acids. The DNA of the CDR3 is TGTGCCAGCAGCTTAGATTCCGTCACAGATACGCAGTATTTT. Its translation is CASSLDSVTDTQYF. Using reference TRBV11-2 and TRBJ2-3 for the parts outside the CDR3, the full variable domain is EAGVAQSPRYKIIEKRQSVAFWCNPISGHATLYWYQQILGQGPKLLIQFQNNGVVDDSQLPKDRFSAERLKGVDSTLKIQPAKLEDSAVYLCASSLDSVTDTQYFGPGTRLTVL.

Worth noting for this clonotype: One junction end does not reproduce the germline sequence, and a read error may be involved. The V gene is TRBV11-1, the J gene TRBJ2-3; D gene unclear. Germline-derived CDR1 and CDR2 are SGHAT and FQDESV (reference sequence). This CDR3 is built from 15 residues. Written as DNA, the CDR3 is TGTGTCAGCAGTCGAGCCCCACATAGCACAGATACGCAGTATTTT. Its translation is CVSSRAPHSTDTQYF.

Regarding this clonotype: A much larger clone is a single base away; this may be a read error. This CDR3 fails to terminate in the conserved phenylalanine or tryptophan, so it likely reflects a read error. The CDR3 reads CASSQVPERSFGLAGVRYTQYC. In DNA form, the CDR3 reads TGCGCCAGCAGCCAAGTACCCGAGCGATCCTTCGGACTAGCGGGAGTAAGGTATACGCAGTATTGT. The chain has TRBV4-3 and TRBJ2-3; 13 bases agree with TRBD2. The CDR3 extends over 22 amino acids. The trim removed 1 base at V and 7 bases at J, leaving 23 bases unmatched. Germline CDR1 and CDR2: LGHNA and YSLEER.

About this clonotype: The germline gene is not matched at one end of the junction; a read error may be the cause. The V gene is TRBV12-5, the J gene TRBJ1-5, with a tentative D call TRBD1 (5 bases). Germline-derived CDR1 and CDR2 are LGHNT and FRNRAP. CDR3 length: 14 residues. The CDR3 region is CASGPSWGSQPQHF. CDR3 coding DNA: TGTGCTAGTGGCCCATCATGGGGCAGTCAGCCCCAGCACTTT.

Comments on this clonotype: This may be a read error, as it is one base from a much larger clone. The rearrangement links TRBV12-3 or TRBV12-4 to TRBJ1-4, with D unclear. The CDR3 has 14 residues. V was pared by 3 bases and J by 6 bases, with 11 bases between. The CDR3 DNA sequence: TGTGCCAGCAGTTTTGGAGGGTATTATGAAAAACTGTTTTTT. Translated, it gives CASSFGGYYEKLFF.

A remark on this clonotype: One junction end does not reproduce the germline sequence, and a read error may be involved. The V call is TRBV6-1, the J call TRBJ1-2; the D is unclear. Germline values: CDR1 MNHNS, CDR2 SASEGT. This CDR3 is built from 12 residues. The CDR3 DNA reads as TGTGCCAGCAGTGAAGGCCAATATGACTACACCTTC. Its protein product is CASSEGQYDYTF.

The V call is TRBV11-1, the J call TRBJ2-2; TRBD2 might be the D (6 bases). This CDR3 region has 16 residues. Trimming left V 5 bases short and J 0 bases short, with 13 bases between. The germline V gene has CDR1 SGHAT and CDR2 FQDESV (reference sequence). Written as DNA, the CDR3 is TGTGCCAGCAGCCCGGGGGTCGGGGCGAACACCGGGGAGCTGTTTTTT. As protein: CASSPGVGANTGELFF.

This clonotype came up many times. The V gene is TRBV29-1, the J gene TRBJ2-2, with D possibly TRBD1 on 6 matching bases. Germline CDR1 SQVTM, CDR2 ANQGSEA. Trimming pared 6 bases from V and 6 bases from J, leaving 11 bases between. This CDR3 comprises 12 residues. The CDR3 nucleotides are TGCAGCGTCCATCAGGGGCCCGGGGAGCTGTTTTTT. Translation gives CSVHQGPGELFF.

A remark on this clonotype: The junction and the germline gene differ at one end; a read error may be behind it. V gene TRBV5-1 combines with J gene TRBJ2-3, with D unclear. Germline CDR1 is SGHRS and CDR2 is YFSETQ. The CDR3 runs to 14 residues. The chain's CDR3 is CASSISPGTDAQYF. CDR3 nucleotides: TGCGCCAGCAGCATTTCTCCGGGCACAGATGCGCAGTATTTT.

Only one count was recorded for this clonotype. V gene TRBV6-5 combines with J gene TRBJ1-1; D not certain. CDR1 MNHEY and CDR2 SVGAGI come from the germline V gene. The V gene lost 2 bases and the J gene lost 3 bases, with 7 bases spanning the gap. CDR3 size: 13 residues. In DNA form, the CDR3 reads TGTGCCAGCAGTTACCCCCGGGACACTGAAGCTTTCTTT. It specifies CASSYPRDTEAFF.

The chain combines TRBV10-3 with TRBJ2-3; TRBD2 matches 8 bases. This CDR3 spans 14 amino acids. Trimming removed 0 bases from V and 5 bases from J; junction bases left unmatched: 1. Germline CDR1 is ENHRY and CDR2 is SYGVKD. The CDR3 is CAISESAGGDTQYF. CDR3 bases: TGTGCCATCAGTGAGTCGGCGGGGGGAGATACGCAGTATTTT.

This clonotype has ten or more counts. This sequence joins TRBV12-3 or TRBV12-4 and TRBJ2-7, with 7 bases aligning to TRBD1. Trimming removed 5 bases from V and 1 base from J; junction bases left unmatched: 14. This CDR3 is built from 17 residues. Here the CDR3 reads CASSRRSPGQFSYEQYF. The CDR3 DNA is TGTGCCAGCAGTCGAAGGTCCCCGGGACAGTTTTCCTACGAGCAGTACTTC.

Comment on this clonotype: Being one base from a much bigger clone, this may be a read error. The chain is built from TRBV7-9 and TRBJ2-7, with 9 bases fitting TRBD1. Germline V CDR1 and CDR2: SEHNR, FQNEAQ (reference sequence). The CDR3 is 14 amino acids. This CDR3 reads CTSSFVTGGYEQYF. The CDR3 DNA follows: TGTACCAGCAGCTTCGTGACAGGGGGCTACGAGCAGTACTTC.